This is a list of T cell receptor beta chains from one sample in a study of early T cells in non-severe SARS-CoV-2 infection. TCRdb independently ran MiXCR on the 5' RACE reads; one entry per CDR3 protein. Counted here are tens of thousands of distinct CDR3 sequences, under 8% occurring once; the ten biggest clones make up 5.5% to 7.5%. Here the sequenced sample was whole blood, taken at baseline. The receptors here all came from an adult who was a healthcare worker with PCR-confirmed SARS-CoV-2 infection or an uninfected control (not recorded which). The CDR3 runs from the conserved cysteine through the conserved F or W. The D gene is left open where the match is weak. Rows may omit the clone size; those that give it use once, few, many or a size class.

size	D	V	J	DNA	CDR3
many	TRBD2	TRBV7-2	TRBJ2-1	TGTGCCAGCAGGGCTGGACTAGCCGAGGGCAATGAGCAGTTCTTC	CASRAGLAEGNEQFF
many	-	TRBV29-1	TRBJ2-5	TGCAGCGTTGTTTTGTCAGGGGGAGGAGAGACCCAGTACTTC	CSVVLSGGGETQYF
-	-	TRBV6-4	TRBJ1-5	TGTGCCAGAGGAGGTAGGGGCGTTGCGATTAGCAATCAGCCCCAGCATTTT	CARGGRGVAISNQPQHF
few	-	TRBV10-3	TRBJ2-1	TGTGCCATCAGTGAGTCTGTAGGCCCTGGCGATGAGCAGTTCTTC	CAISESVGPGDEQFF
-	-	TRBV13	TRBJ1-3	TGTGCCAGCAGCGTCGGGAGCTCTGGAAACACCATATATTTT	CASSVGSSGNTIYF
many	-	TRBV29-1	TRBJ2-5	TGCAGCGTTGCCGGGGAGACCCAGTACTTC	CSVAGETQYF
many	-	TRBV7-2	TRBJ2-3	TGTGCCAGCAGCTTCCGTACGGGAGATACGCAGTATTTT	CASSFRTGDTQYF
few	-	TRBV3-1	TRBJ2-5	TGTGCCAGCAGCCAGGTGGGACGTCGGGAAGAGACCCAGTACTTC	CASSQVGRREETQYF
-	-	TRBV27	TRBJ1-1	TGTGCCAGCAGTCTCATAACAGAGGCTGAAGCTTTCTTT	CASSLITEAEAFF
many	TRBD2	TRBV28	TRBJ2-3	TGTGCCAGCAGTCCTCCCCGGGCGGGGGGGCCAACAGATACGCAGTATTTT	CASSPPRAGGPTDTQYF
many	-	TRBV27	TRBJ2-2	TGTGCCAGCAGTTATTTAGGGAACACCGGGGAGCTGTTTTTT	CASSYLGNTGELFF
few	-	TRBV24-1	TRBJ2-1	TGTGCCACCAGTGATTGGGGGCATGAGCAGTTCTTC	CATSDWGHEQFF
-	-	TRBV20-1	TRBJ1-2	TGCAGTGCTAGAGATGTCTCCGGGGCCAGAAGCTATGGCTACACCTTC	CSARDVSGARSYGYTF
-	TRBD1	TRBV7-9	TRBJ1-1	TGTGCCAGCAGCTTCTATGTTGGACAGGCAACTGAAGCTTTCTTT	CASSFYVGQATEAFF
-	-	TRBV3-2	TRBJ2-5	TGTGCCAGCAGCCAAGTAGGGGCAGGGCAAGAGACCCAGTACTTC	CASSQVGAGQETQYF
many	-	TRBV4-3	TRBJ1-6	TGCGCCAGCAGCCAAGTGTCTTACTCTAGGGGCTTTAATTCACCCCTCCACTTT	CASSQVSYSRGFNSPLHF
many	TRBD1	TRBV20-1	TRBJ2-3	TGCAGTGCTTCTCGACAGGGATCCACAGATACGCAGTATTTT	CSASRQGSTDTQYF
few	TRBD2	TRBV6-5	TRBJ2-1	TGTGCCAGCAAAAGGTGGGCTAGCGGGGGGGCCTCCTACAATGAGCAGTTCTTC	CASKRWASGGASYNEQFF
few	-	TRBV19	TRBJ2-1	TGTGCCAGTAGTATTATAGGGATCCATGAGCAGTTCTTC	CASSIIGIHEQFF
-	TRBD1	TRBV5-1	TRBJ1-2	TGCGCCAGCAGCATAGACGGACAGGGCTACGGTGGCTACACCTTC	CASSIDGQGYGGYTF
many	-	TRBV29-1	TRBJ1-4	TGCAGCGTCGGACAAGAGAAAAAACTGTTTTTT	CSVGQEKKLFF
-	-	TRBV4-3	TRBJ2-3	TGCGCCAGCAGCCAAGGGGTACCGGGTTTTGAGACAGATACGCAGTATTTT	CASSQGVPGFETDTQYF
few	-	TRBV6-1	TRBJ2-7	TGTGCCAGCAGACAGGAACAGGCGAGTGAGCAGTACTTC	CASRQEQASEQYF
many	TRBD1	TRBV5-5	TRBJ1-1	TGTGCCAGCAGCTTGGGGATGACAGGGAATGTGAACACTGAAGCTTTCTTT	CASSLGMTGNVNTEAFF
few	TRBD1	TRBV12-3/TRBV12-4	TRBJ1-6	TGTGCCAGCAGTTTGTCAGGGGGAGGAGGTAATTCACCCCTCCACTTT	CASSLSGGGGNSPLHF
-	-	TRBV20-1	TRBJ2-3	TGCAGTGCTAGATCATTCCTAGACGGTACGCAGTATTTT	CSARSFLDGTQYF
many	-	TRBV7-9	TRBJ2-1	TGTGCCAGCAGCTCGCCAGTTGACAATGAGCAGTTCTTC	CASSSPVDNEQFF
many	-	TRBV28	TRBJ2-1	TGTGCCAGCAGTTTGATCCAGGGGAAAAGGAATGAGCAGTTCTTC	CASSLIQGKRNEQFF
many	-	TRBV12-3/TRBV12-4	TRBJ1-1	TGTGCCAGCAGTTTAATACAGGGAGGAAGTGAAGCTTTCTTT	CASSLIQGGSEAFF
few	-	TRBV3-1	TRBJ2-7	TGTGCCAGCAGCCTCGCCTTTGGCGAGCAGTACTTC	CASSLAFGEQYF
few	TRBD2	TRBV28	TRBJ2-7	TGTGCCAGCATCGTTAGCGGGGCCTTCTCCTACGAGCAGTACTTC	CASIVSGAFSYEQYF
many	-	TRBV3-1	TRBJ2-5	TGTGCCAGCAGCCAAGTGATGGTGGGGCTGTTGGAGACCCAGTACTTC	CASSQVMVGLLETQYF
few	TRBD2	TRBV3-1	TRBJ2-1	TGTGCCAGCAGCCAGCCCCTGGGCGGGGGATACAATGAGCAGTTCTTC	CASSQPLGGGYNEQFF
many	-	TRBV6-6	TRBJ1-5	TGTGCCAGCATTCAAGGTGGAAGCAATCAGCCCCAGCATTTT	CASIQGGSNQPQHF
many	-	TRBV7-8	TRBJ2-1	TGTGCCAGCAGCTATTACAGCCTCTACAATGAGCAGTTCTTC	CASSYYSLYNEQFF
-	-	TRBV10-1	TRBJ1-1	TGCGCCAGCAGTGGGTTACAAGATGGGACTGAAGCTTTCTTT	CASSGLQDGTEAFF
many	-	TRBV30	TRBJ1-2	TGTGCCTGGCGAGCAGGGGAGGCGTATGGCTACACCTTC	CAWRAGEAYGYTF
-	TRBD1	TRBV19	TRBJ2-2	TGTGCCAGTAGGGACAGGGGGCTGGCCGGGGAGCTGTTTTTT	CASRDRGLAGELFF
-	TRBD1	TRBV28	TRBJ1-6	TGTGCCAGCAGTCTGACAGGGGGTAATTCACCCCTCCACTTT	CASSLTGGNSPLHF
-	TRBD1	TRBV28	TRBJ2-7	TGTGCCAGCAGTTTCGGACAGGGTAAAGAGCAGTACTTC	CASSFGQGKEQYF
many	TRBD1	TRBV11-3	TRBJ2-7	TGTGCCAGCAGCTTAGGTGGAGGACAGGGGAACGAGCAGTACTTC	CASSLGGGQGNEQYF
many	-	TRBV7-6	TRBJ2-5	TGTGCCAGCAGCCTCGTCCTGGGCCAAGAGACCCAGTACTTC	CASSLVLGQETQYF
many	-	TRBV7-2	TRBJ2-3	TGTGCCAGCAGCTTAGTTGGATTTGATACGCAGTATTTT	CASSLVGFDTQYF
many	-	TRBV4-3	TRBJ1-1	TGCGCCAGCAGCCGAGATACCCGGTTAAGGAACACTGAAGCTTTCTTT	CASSRDTRLRNTEAFF
many	TRBD1	TRBV7-9	TRBJ2-1	TGTGCCAGCAGCACTAGAGCCGGGACAGACGAACCGTTCTTC	CASSTRAGTDEPFF
few	-	TRBV5-1	TRBJ2-7	TGCGCCAGCAGCGACCCGGGGGAAGGGAGCGAGCAGTACTTC	CASSDPGEGSEQYF
many	TRBD1	TRBV5-1	TRBJ2-2	TGCGCCAGCAGCCCCGGGACAGGAGGGACCGGGGAGCTGTTTTTT	CASSPGTGGTGELFF
many	-	TRBV6-4	TRBJ1-2	TGTGCCAGCAGTGACTCGGGCACCTATGGCTACACCTTC	CASSDSGTYGYTF
many	-	TRBV20-1	TRBJ2-1	TGCAGTGCCGCGAATTACGATGAGCAGTTCTTC	CSAANYDEQFF
many	-	TRBV7-2	TRBJ1-5	TGTGCCAGCAGCTACAGCAGTGGTCAGCCCCAGCATTTT	CASSYSSGQPQHF